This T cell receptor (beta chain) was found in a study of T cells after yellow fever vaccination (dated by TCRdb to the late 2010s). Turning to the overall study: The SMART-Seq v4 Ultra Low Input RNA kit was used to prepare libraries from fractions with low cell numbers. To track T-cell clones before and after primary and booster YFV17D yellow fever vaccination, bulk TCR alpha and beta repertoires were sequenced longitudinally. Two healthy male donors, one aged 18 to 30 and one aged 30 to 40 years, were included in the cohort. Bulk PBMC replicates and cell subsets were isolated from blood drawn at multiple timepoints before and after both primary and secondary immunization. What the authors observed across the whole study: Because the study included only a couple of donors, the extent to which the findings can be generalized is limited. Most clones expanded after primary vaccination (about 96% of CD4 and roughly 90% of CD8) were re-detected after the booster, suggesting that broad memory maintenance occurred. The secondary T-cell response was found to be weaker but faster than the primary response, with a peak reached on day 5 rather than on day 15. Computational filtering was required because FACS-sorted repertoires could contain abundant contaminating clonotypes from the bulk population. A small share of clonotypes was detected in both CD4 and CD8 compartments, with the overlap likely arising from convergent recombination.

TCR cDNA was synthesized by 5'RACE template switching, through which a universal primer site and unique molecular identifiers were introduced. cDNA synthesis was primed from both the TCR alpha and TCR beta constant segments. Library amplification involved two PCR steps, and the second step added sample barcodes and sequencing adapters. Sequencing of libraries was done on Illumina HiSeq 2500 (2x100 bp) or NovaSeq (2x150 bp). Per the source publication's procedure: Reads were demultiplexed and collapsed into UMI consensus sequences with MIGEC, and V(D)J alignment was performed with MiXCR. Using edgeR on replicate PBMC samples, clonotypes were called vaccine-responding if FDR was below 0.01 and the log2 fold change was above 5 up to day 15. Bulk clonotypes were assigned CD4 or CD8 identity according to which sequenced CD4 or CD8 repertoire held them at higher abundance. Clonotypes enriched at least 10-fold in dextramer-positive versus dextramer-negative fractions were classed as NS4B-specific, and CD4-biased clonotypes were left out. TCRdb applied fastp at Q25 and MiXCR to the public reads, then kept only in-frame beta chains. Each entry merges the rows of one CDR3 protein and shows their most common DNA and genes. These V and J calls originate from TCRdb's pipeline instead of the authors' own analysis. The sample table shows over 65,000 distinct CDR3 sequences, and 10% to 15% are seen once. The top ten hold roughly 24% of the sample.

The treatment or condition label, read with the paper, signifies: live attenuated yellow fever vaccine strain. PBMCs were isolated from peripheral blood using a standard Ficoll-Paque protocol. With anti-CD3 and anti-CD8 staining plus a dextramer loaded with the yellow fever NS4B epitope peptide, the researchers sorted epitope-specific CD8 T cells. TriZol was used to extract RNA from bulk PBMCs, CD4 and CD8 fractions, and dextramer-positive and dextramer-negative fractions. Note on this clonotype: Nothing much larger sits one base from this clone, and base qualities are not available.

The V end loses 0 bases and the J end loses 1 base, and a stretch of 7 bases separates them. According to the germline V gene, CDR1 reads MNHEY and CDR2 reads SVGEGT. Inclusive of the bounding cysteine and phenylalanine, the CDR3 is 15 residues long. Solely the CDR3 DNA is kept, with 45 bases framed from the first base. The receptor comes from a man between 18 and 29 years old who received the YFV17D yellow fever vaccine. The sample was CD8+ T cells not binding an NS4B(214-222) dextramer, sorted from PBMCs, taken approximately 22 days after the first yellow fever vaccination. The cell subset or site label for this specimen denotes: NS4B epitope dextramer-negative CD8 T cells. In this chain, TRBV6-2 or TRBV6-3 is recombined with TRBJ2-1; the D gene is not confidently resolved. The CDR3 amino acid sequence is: CASSYSDGSYNEQFF. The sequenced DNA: TGTGCCAGCAGTTACTCGGACGGATCCTACAATGAGCAGTTCTTC.